What follows are 20 T cell receptor beta chains derived from one specimen sequenced in a study of OX40 agonist ivuxolimab in advanced cancers. TCRdb's table, derived via immunoSEQ multiplex PCR, lists solely in-frame clones and lacks some. This table has about 40,000 clones, approximately 88% appearing once. The sample consisted of CD4+ or CD8+ T cells sorted from blood, taken in a trial of the OX40 agonist ivuxolimab. The receptors were gathered from an adult with an advanced solid tumor such as melanoma, head and neck, liver or kidney cancer.

The chain couples TRBV27 to TRBJ2-2, with D unclear. This CDR3 has 17 residues. V lost 5 bases, J lost 0 bases, and 16 bases lay in between. Germline V gives CDR1 MNHEY, CDR2 SMNVEV (reference sequence). The CDR3: CASSGIGAFANTGELFF. Here the CDR3 DNA reads TGTGCCAGCAGTGGCATCGGCGCGTTCGCGAACACCGGGGAGCTGTTTTTT.

This clone turned up a few times. The CDR3 protein is CASSNRDNYEQFF. The CDR3 bases are TGCGCCAGCAGTAACAGGGATAACTATGAGCAGTTCTTC. The chain combines TRBV10-1 with TRBJ2-1, with D tentatively TRBD1 (6 bases). The CDR3 spans 13 residues. Trimming shortened V by 5 bases and J by 8 bases, and 13 bases separated the two germline ends. The germline CDR1 and CDR2 sequences are WNHNN and SYGVQD (reference sequence).

Only one count was recorded for this clone. The chain recombines TRBV4-1 with TRBJ2-7; TRBD2 matches 9 bases. The CDR3 extends over 15 amino acids. J was trimmed by 0 bases and V by 3 bases; bases with no gene match: 3. Germline values: CDR1 MGHRA, CDR2 YSYEKL. The CDR3 protein is CASSHSAGGSYEQYF. In DNA, the CDR3 is TGCGCCAGCAGCCACTCAGCGGGAGGCTCCTACGAGCAGTACTTC.

The chain links TRBV9 to TRBJ2-7; either TRBD1 or TRBD2 may supply D (5 bases each). From germline, CDR1 is SGDLS and CDR2 YYNGEE. Trimming removed 3 bases at V and 5 bases at J, with 12 bases between. The CDR3 contains 13 residues. The CDR3 here is CASSGGDGDEQYF. The CDR3 DNA reads as TGTGCCAGCAGCGGAGGGGATGGGGACGAGCAGTACTTC.

This clone showed up just a few times. This rearrangement joins TRBV25-1 to TRBJ2-3; maybe TRBD1 (5 bases). CDR3 length equals 15 residues. Germline loops: CDR1 MGHDK, CDR2 SYGVNS. V lost 3 bases to trimming and J lost 2 bases, with 12 bases between them. The CDR3 protein is CASSDGEGDTDTQYF. The CDR3 bases are TGTGCCAGCAGTGATGGCGAAGGGGACACAGATACGCAGTATTTT.

The chain employs TRBV6-1 and TRBJ2-5, with 9 bases matching TRBD2. The J call is uncertain, as TRBJ2-7 better fits the DNA end. Germline CDR1 MNHNS, CDR2 SASEGT. This CDR3 region has 18 residues. This CDR3 reads CASSEAVSGGRAYYEQYF. The CDR3 nucleotides read TGTGCCAGCAGTGAAGCGGTGTCAGGCGGGAGGGCATACTACGAGCAGTACTTC.

This chain links TRBV30 with TRBJ2-7; tentative D call: TRBD2 (6 bases). V gave up 1 base and J gave up 3 bases, with 10 bases separating them. Germline V gene data show CDR1 as GTSNPN and CDR2 as SVGIG (reference sequence). CDR3 size: 13 residues. The CDR3 nucleotides read TGTGCCTGGAGTGGCGGGGACCTCTACGAGCAGTACTTC. This codes for CAWSGGDLYEQYF.

The sample holds one count of this clone. The rearrangement links TRBV27 to TRBJ2-1; possibly TRBD2 for D (6 bases). Germline assignment: CDR1 MNHEY and CDR2 SMNVEV (reference sequence). With 5 bases removed from V and 7 bases from J, the gap between germline ends came to 21 bases. This CDR3 is 16 amino acids long. The CDR3 DNA follows: TGTGCCAGCAGTGGGCTGGACTATGGGTTGGGAAATGAGCAGTTCTTC. Translated: CASSGLDYGLGNEQFF.

The chain couples TRBV6-5 to TRBJ2-5; the D gene is possibly TRBD2 (5 bases). V lost 0 bases and J lost 9, with 11 bases in between. CDR3 size: 13 residues. In germline, CDR1 is MNHEY, CDR2 SVGAGI. The CDR3 loop reads CASSYSRVASQYF. The CDR3 coding sequence is TGTGCCAGCAGTTACTCGAGGGTAGCTTCCCAGTACTTC.

This rearrangement joins TRBV4-2 to TRBJ2-1, with 15 positions matching TRBD2. This CDR3 contains 17 residues. V was clipped by 4 bases and J by 6 bases; unmatched bases: 7. The V gene's germline CDR1 is LGHNA and CDR2 YNFKEQ. In nucleotides, the CDR3 is TGTGCCAGCAGCCGGACAGGACTAGCGGGAGGGGGCAATGAGCAGTTCTTC. It translates to CASSRTGLAGGGNEQFF.

This clone came up once. The CDR3 nucleotides are TGTGCCAGCAGCGTAGGGGTTAGGCGGTGGGCGGATGAGCAGTTCTTC. As protein: CASSVGVRRWADEQFF. The chain has TRBV9 and TRBJ2-1; D ambiguous. In germline, CDR1 is SGDLS, CDR2 YYNGEE. The germline V and J ends were trimmed by 0 bases and 8 bases, with 18 bases remaining between them. This CDR3 has 16 residues.

As for this clone: An end of the junction differs from the germline gene, which may be a read error. The chain joins TRBV7-9 to TRBJ1-2; 7 positions agree with TRBD1. The CDR3 is made up of 12 amino acids. Germline CDR1 SEHNR, CDR2 FQNEAQ (reference sequence). This CDR3 is CASSHDTGETNF. The CDR3 DNA sequence: TGTGCCAGCAGCCATGATACAGGGGAAACTAACTTC.

The V gene is TRBV11-3, the J gene TRBJ2-3; possibly TRBD2 for D (6 bases). CDR1 and CDR2 from the germline V gene are SGHNT and YENEEA. CDR3 length: 17 amino acids. With 1 base removed from V and 1 base from J, the gap between germline ends came to 15 bases. This chain's CDR3 is CASSLAGRERGTDTQYF. DNA of the CDR3: TGTGCCAGCAGCTTAGCGGGCCGGGAGCGGGGCACAGATACGCAGTATTTT. The full variable domain, rest sourced from reference TRBV11-3 and TRBJ2-3, is EAGVVQSPRYKIIEKKQPVAFWCNPISGHNTLYWYLQNLGQGPELLIRYENEEAVDDSQLPKDRFSAERLKGVDSTLKIQPAELGDSAVYLCASSLAGRERGTDTQYFGPGTRLTVL.

The V call is TRBV28, the J call TRBJ2-7; 11 bases are a match to TRBD2. Germline CDR1 MDHEN, CDR2 SYDVKM. Trimming cost V 5 bases and J 3 bases; bases outside gene matches: 9. CDR3 length: 16 residues. The CDR3 coding sequence is TGTGCCAGCAGTCCGATACTAGCGGGAGATGGCTACGAGCAGTACTTC. Protein sequence: CASSPILAGDGYEQYF.

This clone occurred once. This chain joins TRBV7-9 and TRBJ2-1, with 7 positions matching TRBD1. V lost 0 bases to trimming and J lost 9 bases; unmatched junction nucleotides: 2. The CDR3 extends over 13 amino acids. Germline CDR1 is SEHNR and CDR2 is FQNEAQ (reference sequence). CDR3 sequence (DNA): TGTGCCAGCAGCTTAGCGCGGACAGGTGAGCAGTTCTTC. Translating gives CASSLARTGEQFF.

The chain couples TRBV7-9 to TRBJ2-7; D is ambiguous. The germline gives CDR1 SEHNR, CDR2 FQNEAQ (reference sequence). CDR3 length: 11 amino acids. V was shortened by 6 bases and J by 4 bases, with 7 bases between the two germline ends. The CDR3 DNA follows: TGTGCCAGCAGTTCCCGATACGAGCAGTACTTC. Translation: CASSSRYEQYF. The whole variable domain, remainder taken from reference TRBV7-9 and TRBJ2-7, is DTGVSQNPRHKITKRGQNVTFRCDPISEHNRLYWYRQTLGQGPEFLTYFQNEAQLEKSRLLSDRFSAERPKGSFSTLEIQRTEQGDSAMYLCASSSRYEQYFGPGTRLTVT.

The gene calls are TRBV4-1 and TRBJ2-7; the match to TRBD1 covers 9 bases. Germline V CDR1 and CDR2: MGHRA, YSYEKL. CDR3 size: 14 residues. J was trimmed by 6 bases and V by 4 bases; bases with no gene match: 7. The CDR3 reads CASSPGTGGREQYF. The CDR3 DNA reads as TGCGCCAGCAGCCCCGGAACAGGGGGCCGCGAGCAGTACTTC.

The rearrangement links TRBV27 to TRBJ2-5, with 10 bases matching TRBD2. The DNA matches TRBJ2-7 better at its end, which makes the J call doubtful. Germline V gene data show CDR1 as MNHEY and CDR2 as SMNVEV (reference sequence). The CDR3 has 15 amino acids. The CDR3 protein is CASSLASGSRGEQYF. The CDR3 nucleotides read TGTGCCAGCAGTTTAGCTAGCGGGAGTCGGGGCGAGCAGTACTTC.

DNA of the CDR3: TGTGCTAGTGGTTTGGTAAGACAGGGGTCCGGGGCCAACGTCCTGACTTTC. It translates to CASGLVRQGSGANVLTF. V gene TRBV12-5 combines with J gene TRBJ2-6, with 8 bases fitting TRBD1. The germline V gene has CDR1 LGHNT and CDR2 FRNRAP. This CDR3 comprises 17 residues. The V gene end was trimmed by 0 bases and the J gene end by 4 bases; junction bases not matched to a gene: 5.

The genes are TRBV18 and TRBJ2-4; maybe TRBD1 (6 bases). Trimming took 6 bases from V and 0 from J, leaving 15 bases between them. The germline gives CDR1 KGHSH, CDR2 LQKENI. The CDR3 contains 16 residues. The CDR3 loop reads CASSPGTPVAKNIQYF. In DNA form, the CDR3 reads TGTGCCAGCTCCCCTGGGACACCTGTAGCCAAAAACATTCAGTACTTC.